The 25 T cell receptor beta chains listed next were all sequenced from one sample in a study of T cells in Graves' hyperthyroidism and ophthalmopathy. Researchers took RNA transcripts and amplified the TCR beta CDR3 regions from them. The HTBI primer set drove a first-round RT-PCR of the TCR CDR3. From the multiplex PCR reads, TCRdb called clonotypes with MiXCR, one entry per CDR3 protein. The table lists 350,000 to 400,000 distinct CDR3 sequences, approximately 15% of them singletons. The sequenced sample was blood. These receptors were obtained from a woman aged 30 to 39 with Graves' hyperthyroidism.

This clonotype was observed at least ten times. CDR3 amino acids: CASSTGAGIRTDTQYF. The CDR3 DNA reads TGCGCCAGCAGCACTGGGGCAGGGATTCGCACAGATACGCAGTATTTT. This sequence joins TRBV5-1 and TRBJ2-3; D perhaps matches TRBD1 (5 bases). V was clipped by 4 bases and J by 1 base, with 16 bases between them. The germline gives CDR1 SGHRS, CDR2 YFSETQ. This CDR3 is built from 16 residues. The full variable domain, with the rest looked up from reference TRBV5-1 and TRBJ2-3, is KAGVTQTPRYLIKTRGQQVTLSCSPISGHRSVSWYQQTPGQGLQFLFEYFSETQRNKGNFPGRFSGRQFSNSRSEMNVSTLELGDSALYLCASSTGAGIRTDTQYFGPGTRLTVL.

This clonotype was seen a handful of times. The rearrangement links TRBV7-9 to TRBJ2-7, with 7 bases that match TRBD2. V was clipped by 10 bases and J by 5 bases; unmatched bases: 17. The CDR3 runs 15 residues. CDR1 is SEHNR and CDR2 is FQNEAQ in the germline V gene (reference sequence). In DNA, the CDR3 is TGTGCCACCCTAAGTTCAGGCGGGAGCAGGAACGAGCAGTACTTC. It yields the protein CATLSSGGSRNEQYF.

This clonotype was seen only a few times. The chain recombines TRBV11-2 with TRBJ1-5; possible D gene TRBD1, 5 bases. Trimming removed 0 bases from V and 9 bases from J, with 9 bases in between. The CDR3 extends over 13 amino acids. Per germline, CDR1 SGHAT and CDR2 FQNNGV. This CDR3 is CASSLEPGLPQHF. The CDR3 DNA reads as TGTGCCAGCAGCTTAGAACCAGGGTTGCCCCAGCATTTT.

This clonotype was recorded many times. The chain is built from TRBV20-1 and TRBJ1-1; D remains unclear. The CDR3 loop spans 13 amino acids. V dropped 7 bases and J dropped 0 bases, with 12 bases sitting between them. Germline CDR1 and CDR2: DFQATT and SNEGSKA (reference sequence). CDR3 loop: CSERGQVNTEAFF. In nucleotides, the CDR3 is TGCAGTGAAAGAGGGCAGGTGAACACTGAAGCTTTCTTT.

This clonotype occurred many times. This sequence joins TRBV20-1 and TRBJ2-1; 11 bases agree with TRBD2. V shed 3 bases and J 0 bases; nucleotides not matched to a gene: 4. In germline, CDR1 is DFQATT, CDR2 SNEGSKA (reference sequence). This CDR3 spans 16 amino acids. The CDR3 reads CSARTLAGASYNEQFF. The CDR3 nucleotides are TGCAGTGCTAGGACACTAGCGGGAGCCTCCTACAATGAGCAGTTCTTC.

This clonotype was found a few times. The genes are TRBV19 and TRBJ1-4; D is unresolved. Trimming pared 5 bases from V and 6 bases from J, leaving 16 bases between. The CDR3 sequence is 15 residues long. CDR1 is LNHDA and CDR2 is SQIVND in the germline V gene (reference sequence). CDR3 coding DNA: TGTGCCAGTAGTCTTGGACGGTATGAGGATGAAAAACTGTTTTTT. Translated: CASSLGRYEDEKLFF.

This clonotype was observed many times. The chain joins TRBV9 to TRBJ2-7; 7 bases align to TRBD2. J was trimmed by 7 bases and V by 5 bases; bases with no gene match: 3. The germline V gene encodes CDR1 SGDLS and CDR2 YYNGEE. This CDR3 is built from 11 residues. The CDR3 DNA reads TGTGCCAGCAGTGGGGGGGGGGAGCAGTACTTC. Translated, it gives CASSGGGEQYF. Full variable domain (remainder filled in from reference TRBV9 and TRBJ2-7): DSGVTQTPKHLITATGQRVTLRCSPRSGDLSVYWYQQSLDQGLQFLIQYYNGEERAKGNILERFSAQQFPDLHSELNLSSLELGDSALYFCASSGGGEQYFGPGTRLTVT.

This clonotype appeared a few times. This chain links TRBV9 with TRBJ1-2; TRBD1 might be the D (6 bases). The CDR3 covers 13 residues. V shed 7 bases and J shed 10 bases, with 20 bases lying between them. Germline CDR1 is SGDLS and CDR2 is YYNGEE. The CDR3 here is CASGRDTRSDYTF. CDR3 DNA: TGTGCCAGCGGAAGGGACACCCGAAGCGACTACACCTTC. The entire variable domain, with the rest obtained from reference TRBV9 and TRBJ1-2, is as follows: DSGVTQTPKHLITATGQRVTLRCSPRSGDLSVYWYQQSLDQGLQFLIQYYNGEERAKGNILERFSAQQFPDLHSELNLSSLELGDSALYFCASGRDTRSDYTFGSGTRLTVV.

This clonotype came up many times. CDR3 loop: CASSPRTDTDTQYF. CDR3 coding DNA: TGTGCCAGCAGCCCTCGGACAGATACAGATACGCAGTATTTT. The chain joins TRBV7-3 to TRBJ2-3, with D maybe TRBD1 (6 bases). The V end lost 5 bases, the J end lost 3 bases, and 12 bases lay between the germline ends. This CDR3 has 14 amino acids. CDR1 and CDR2 (germline): SGHTA, FQGTGA.

This clonotype appeared many times. This sequence joins TRBV18 and TRBJ2-7; the D gene could be TRBD1 or TRBD2 (5 bases each). Germline-derived CDR1 and CDR2 are KGHSH and LQKENI. V shed 3 bases and J shed 3 bases, with 15 bases lying between them. The CDR3 contains 15 residues. The CDR3 sequence: CASSPGTFSFYEQYF. Here the CDR3 DNA reads TGTGCCAGCTCACCTGGGACCTTTAGCTTCTACGAGCAGTACTTC.

This clonotype occurred a few times. The chain carries TRBV28 and TRBJ2-7; the match to TRBD1 covers 7 bases. After removal of 4 bases from V and 2 bases from J, the junction contained 5 bases not matched to a gene. The CDR3 is 14 residues long. CDR1 and CDR2 (germline): MDHEN, SYDVKM. The CDR3 coding sequence is TGTGCCAGCAGTTCGACCGGGACAGCCTACGAGCAGTACTTC. This sequence encodes CASSSTGTAYEQYF.

This clonotype appeared a few times. The chain has TRBV2 and TRBJ2-2; D may be TRBD1 (6 bases). The V gene lost 6 bases and the J gene lost 0 bases, with 11 bases spanning the gap. Per germline, CDR1 SNHLY and CDR2 FYNNEI. This CDR3 is built from 15 residues. The DNA for the CDR3 is TGTGCCAGCAGAGGGACAACCTCGAACACCGGGGAGCTGTTTTTT. Protein sequence: CASRGTTSNTGELFF. The entire variable domain, with the rest obtained from reference TRBV2 and TRBJ2-2, is as follows: EPEVTQTPSHQVTQMGQEVILRCVPISNHLYFYWYRQILGQKVEFLVSFYNNEISEKSEIFDDQFSVERPDGSNFTLKIRSTKLEDSAMYFCASRGTTSNTGELFFGEGSRLTVL.

This chain joins TRBV4-2 and TRBJ2-5, with 8 bases lining up with TRBD1. V lost 1 base and J lost 3; bases outside the gene matches: 4. Germline loops: CDR1 LGHNA, CDR2 YNFKEQ. The CDR3 has 15 residues. CDR3 region: CASSQAQGAEETQYF. The CDR3 nucleotides read TGTGCCAGCAGCCAAGCTCAGGGGGCGGAAGAGACCCAGTACTTC.

This chain joins TRBV6-2 or TRBV6-3 and TRBJ2-3; TRBD2 matches at 9 bases. The CDR3 sequence is 15 residues long. Germline CDR1 MNHEY, CDR2 SVGEGT. The trim removed 0 bases at V and 8 bases at J, leaving 6 bases unmatched. Here the CDR3 DNA reads TGTGCCAGCAGTTACTCGACTAGCGGCCAGGGTACGCAGTATTTT. This gives the protein CASSYSTSGQGTQYF.

This clonotype has just a few counts. The chain employs TRBV13 and TRBJ2-5; the D gene is possibly TRBD2 (5 bases). In germline, CDR1 is PRHDT, CDR2 FYEKMQ (reference sequence). The length of the CDR3 is 14 residues. V was cut by 2 bases and J by 4 bases, with 11 bases left in between. This CDR3 is CASSLKASGETQYF. Here the CDR3 DNA reads TGTGCCAGCAGCTTAAAGGCCAGCGGAGAGACCCAGTACTTC.

The table lists this clonotype with many counts. The chain couples TRBV7-9 to TRBJ2-7, with 11 bases aligning to TRBD2. V trimming: 5 bases; J trimming: 4 bases; junction bases outside the gene matches: 7. The germline CDR1 and CDR2 sequences are SEHNR and FQNEAQ (reference sequence). The CDR3 is 15 residues long. CDR3 amino acids: CASSRFLAGGYEQYF. CDR3 sequence (DNA): TGTGCCAGCAGCAGATTCCTAGCGGGAGGATACGAGCAGTACTTC.

Only a few counts were recorded for this clonotype. V usage is TRBV7-2 and J usage is TRBJ2-4; 9 bases match TRBD1. The CDR3 spans 16 residues. V shed 1 base and J 2 bases; nucleotides not matched to a gene: 3. The V gene's germline CDR1 is SGHTA and CDR2 FQGNSA. CDR3 bases: TGTGCCAGCAGCTTAGGGACAGGGGTTCCCAAAAACATTCAGTACTTC. Protein product: CASSLGTGVPKNIQYF.

This clonotype was seen at least ten times. The J gene is TRBJ2-1, the V gene TRBV7-2; D unresolved. The germline V gene encodes CDR1 SGHTA and CDR2 FQGNSA. V was pared by 2 bases and J by 7 bases, with 9 bases between. The CDR3 has 13 residues. CDR3 region: CASSLYGPNEQFF. For the CDR3, the DNA is TGTGCCAGCAGCTTATACGGGCCGAATGAGCAGTTCTTC.

The rearrangement joins TRBV7-9 to TRBJ2-7; 12 bases line up with TRBD1. Germline assignment: CDR1 SEHNR and CDR2 FQNEAQ (reference sequence). With V trimmed by 1 base and J by 6 bases, 19 bases remained unmatched. The CDR3 runs 20 residues. CDR3 protein: CASSLEWDRGHFPPFPEQYF. The DNA of the CDR3 is TGTGCCAGCAGCTTAGAATGGGACAGGGGGCATTTTCCCCCGTTTCCCGAGCAGTACTTC. The complete variable domain, with remaining parts taken from reference TRBV7-9 and TRBJ2-7, reads DTGVSQNPRHKITKRGQNVTFRCDPISEHNRLYWYRQTLGQGPEFLTYFQNEAQLEKSRLLSDRFSAERPKGSFSTLEIQRTEQGDSAMYLCASSLEWDRGHFPPFPEQYFGPGTRLTVT.

There are a few counts of this clonotype. This rearrangement joins TRBV5-1 to TRBJ2-7, with TRBD1 matching 7 bases. The ends lost 2 bases at V and 5 bases at J; junction bases unmatched: 7. This CDR3 spans 14 amino acids. In germline, CDR1 is SGHRS, CDR2 YFSETQ. In nucleotides, the CDR3 is TGCGCCAGCAGCTTTAGTGACAGGGACGACGAGCAGTACTTC. As protein: CASSFSDRDDEQYF.

This clonotype was seen repeatedly, ten times or more. This chain connects TRBV6-1 to TRBJ2-7; possibly TRBD1 for D (5 bases). This CDR3 contains 12 residues. The germline V gene has CDR1 MNHNS and CDR2 SASEGT. V was pared by 6 bases and J by 5 bases, with 11 bases between. In DNA, the CDR3 is TGTGCCAGCAGGAGAGTGGACAACGAGCAGTACTTC. This translates into CASRRVDNEQYF.

This clonotype was seen ten or more times. This chain joins TRBV3-1 and TRBJ1-1, with 11 bases lining up with TRBD1. CDR1 and CDR2 (germline): LGHDT, YNNKEL (reference sequence). This CDR3 is 19 amino acids long. J was trimmed by 3 bases and V by 0 bases; bases with no gene match: 12. In DNA, the CDR3 is TGTGCCAGCAGCCAAGATTCCCGGACAGGGGGCTATTTGGACACTGAAGCTTTCTTT. Translation: CASSQDSRTGGYLDTEAFF.

V and J are TRBV25-1 and TRBJ2-5; a weak D match, TRBD1 (5 bases). The CDR3 runs 13 residues. Germline assignment: CDR1 MGHDK and CDR2 SYGVNS. Trimming cost V 2 bases and J 5 bases, with 9 bases left between them. CDR3 nucleotide sequence: TGTGCCAGCAGTGAAGGGGCCGGGGAGACCCAGTACTTC. Encoded protein: CASSEGAGETQYF.

This clonotype was recorded many times. V and J are TRBV20-1 and TRBJ2-3; 13 bases line up with TRBD2. After removal of 6 bases from V and 3 bases from J, the junction contained 12 bases not matched to a gene. The CDR3 length is 17 residues. Germline V gene lookup returns CDR1 DFQATT and CDR2 SNEGSKA (reference sequence). The chain's CDR3 is CSAIQGTSGRGTDTQYF. In nucleotides, the CDR3 is TGCAGTGCCATACAGGGCACTAGCGGGAGGGGGACAGATACGCAGTATTTT.

In this sample, this clonotype turned up a few times. The V gene is TRBV7-9, the J gene TRBJ1-5; a weak D match, TRBD1 (5 bases). This CDR3 has 15 amino acids. Germline assignment: CDR1 SEHNR and CDR2 FQNEAQ (reference sequence). The germline V and J ends were trimmed by 4 bases and 0 bases, with 10 bases remaining between them. CDR3 sequence reads: CASSSGGNSNQPQHF. For the CDR3, the DNA is TGTGCCAGCAGCTCTGGGGGGAATAGCAATCAGCCCCAGCATTTT. Full variable domain (remainder filled in from reference TRBV7-9 and TRBJ1-5): DTGVSQNPRHKITKRGQNVTFRCDPISEHNRLYWYRQTLGQGPEFLTYFQNEAQLEKSRLLSDRFSAERPKGSFSTLEIQRTEQGDSAMYLCASSSGGNSNQPQHFGDGTRLSIL.